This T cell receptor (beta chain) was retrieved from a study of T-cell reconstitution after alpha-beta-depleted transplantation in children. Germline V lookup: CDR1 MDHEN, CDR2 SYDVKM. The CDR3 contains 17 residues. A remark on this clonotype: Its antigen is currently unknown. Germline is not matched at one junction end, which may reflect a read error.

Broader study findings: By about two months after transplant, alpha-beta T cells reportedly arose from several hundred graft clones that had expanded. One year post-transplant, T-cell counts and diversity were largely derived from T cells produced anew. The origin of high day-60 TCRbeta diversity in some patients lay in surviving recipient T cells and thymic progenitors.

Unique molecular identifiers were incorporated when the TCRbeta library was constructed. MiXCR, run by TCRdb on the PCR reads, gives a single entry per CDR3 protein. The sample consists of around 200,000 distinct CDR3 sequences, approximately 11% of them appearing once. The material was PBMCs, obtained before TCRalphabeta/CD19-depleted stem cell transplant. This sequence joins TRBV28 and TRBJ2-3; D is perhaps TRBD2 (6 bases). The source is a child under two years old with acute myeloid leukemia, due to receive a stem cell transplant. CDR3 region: CASSLDRGISSTDTQNF. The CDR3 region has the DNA TGTGCCAGCAGTCTCGATCGGGGGATTTCTAGCACAGATACGCAGAATTTT.